The 2 T cell receptor beta chains listed next were all sequenced from one sample in a study of T cell repertoires in cytomegalovirus infection. In TCRdb, the reads were re-called with MiXCR into one record per CDR3 protein. The sample carries about 250,000 distinct CDR3 sequences, approximately 13% recorded once. The sample was PBMCs. Every receptor here comes from a human donor in good health (CMV status not recorded). Some clones in this sample may be carry-over from other donors' samples.

This sequence joins TRBV2 and TRBJ1-5, with 7 bases identical to TRBD1. The germline CDR1 and CDR2 sequences are SNHLY and FYNNEI. The CDR3 has 15 amino acids. Losses at the gene ends were 5 bases for V and 5 bases for J; bases not matched to a gene: 9. CDR3 in amino acids: CASSTGATSYQPQHF. The DNA of the CDR3 is TGTGCCAGCAGTACAGGGGCGACCTCCTATCAGCCCCAGCATTTT.

V and J are TRBV15 and TRBJ1-2; D is ambiguous. The CDR3 is 15 amino acids. Trimming shortened V by 1 base and J by 1 base, and 10 bases separated the two germline ends. Per the germline V gene, CDR1 is LNHNV and CDR2 is YYDKDF (reference sequence). The CDR3 bases are TGTGCCACCAGCAGAGTCCGGGAAAGTAACTATGGCTACACCTTC. It translates to CATSRVRESNYGYTF.